This entry lists 28 T cell receptor beta chains sequenced from one sample in a study of CD8+CD57+ T cells in acquired aplastic anemia. CDR3 and TCR beta VDJ profiling relied on a genomic DNA template. TCRdb redid the calling of the reads with MiXCR, one entry per CDR3 protein. Among 200,000 to 300,000 distinct CDR3 sequences, roughly 80% were seen once, and the ten largest hold about two fifths. CD8+CD57+ cell expansion, shown by flow cytometry, had occurred in the patients selected for sequencing. Material for sequencing was sorted CD4+, CD8+, or CD8+CD57+ T cells (not recorded which) from PBMCs. The receptors originated from a human donor with aplastic anemia.

The CDR3 spells CASRQGSYEQYF. The CDR3 nucleotides are TGTGCCAGCAGACAGGGCTCCTACGAGCAGTACTTC. The rearrangement links TRBV2 to TRBJ2-7, with D possibly being TRBD1 (6 bases). This CDR3 has 12 residues. V gave up 6 bases and J gave up 0 bases, with 6 bases separating them. Germline-derived CDR1 and CDR2 are SNHLY and FYNNEI. Looking up the rest from reference TRBV2 and TRBJ2-7 gives the full variable domain: EPEVTQTPSHQVTQMGQEVILRCVPISNHLYFYWYRQILGQKVEFLVSFYNNEISEKSEIFDDQFSVERPDGSNFTLKIRSTKLEDSAMYFCASRQGSYEQYFGPGTRLTVT.

The gene calls are TRBV9 and TRBJ2-5; perhaps TRBD2 as D (5 bases). The CDR3 runs 14 residues. CDR1 SGDLS and CDR2 YYNGEE come from the germline V gene. The V end lost 4 bases, the J end lost 13 bases, and 23 bases lay between the germline ends. The CDR3 region is CASSRASHTGKLYF. The CDR3 nucleotides read TGTGCCAGCAGCAGAGCTAGTCACACCGGGAAGCTGTACTTC.

For this clonotype: This is likely a read error, given that the CDR3 carries no conserved phenylalanine or tryptophan at its end. The DNA is omitted, as the CDR3 cannot be located on it reliably, and the CDR3 follows TCRdb's listing. The rearrangement joins TRBV2 to TRBJ2-1; TRBD1, the D gene given by the table, was not confirmed from the DNA. Germline V gives CDR1 SNHLY, CDR2 FYNNEI. The CDR3 extends over 16 residues, inclusive of both ends. CDR3 loop: CASGDGGTDTQYFDSV.

V and J are TRBV12-3 or TRBV12-4 and TRBJ2-1; D is unclear. Trimming removed 8 bases from V and 5 bases from J, with 16 bases in between. The CDR3 loop spans 14 amino acids. CDR3 nucleotide sequence: TGTGCCAGCGGCGAAGGTGCCTACAACAATGAGCAGTTCTTC. Its protein product is CASGEGAYNNEQFF.

Notes on this clonotype: Lacking the conserved final phenylalanine or tryptophan, this CDR3 likely reflects a read error. The DNA is left out, because the CDR3 cannot be placed on it with certainty; the CDR3 is given as TCRdb lists it. The V and J genes are TRBV2 and TRBJ2-5; TRBD1, the table's D call, lacks a check against the DNA. The CDR3 comprises 14 residues, both ends counted. Germline V gene lookup returns CDR1 SNHLY and CDR2 FYNNEI. CDR3 loop: CASSTGTDTQTLGS.

As to this clonotype: The conserved phenylalanine or tryptophan normally closing the CDR3 is absent here, so this likely arose from a read error. The DNA is left out, because the CDR3 cannot be placed on it with certainty; the CDR3 is given as TCRdb lists it. The chain couples TRBV7-3 to TRBJ2-3. Ends included, the CDR3 has 13 residues. Germline loops: CDR1 SGHTA, CDR2 FQGTGA. The CDR3 here is CASSVGSDTQQFC.

A word on this clonotype: Its ends do not fully match the called genes, so a read error is possible. The V call is TRBV7-4, the J call TRBJ2-1; D may match TRBD1 or TRBD2 (7 bases each). Germline CDR1 SGHVT, CDR2 SQSDAQ. The CDR3 covers 14 residues. CDR3 nucleotides: TGTGCCAGCAGCCAGGGGGGGTCCTCCGATACGCAGTTTTTC. This codes for CASSQGGSSDTQFF.

Regarding this clonotype: As the CDR3 is not closed by the conserved phenylalanine or tryptophan, this likely results from a read error. The limits of the CDR3 on the DNA are not certain, so only TCRdb's listed CDR3 is given. The CDR3 here is CASSEGRGETQYFV. This rearrangement joins TRBV2 to TRBJ1-5. The germline CDR1 and CDR2 sequences are SNHLY and FYNNEI. The CDR3 contains 14 residues when both ends are counted.

About this clonotype: A read error may account for a junction end that differs from germline. The genes are TRBV19 and TRBJ2-4; TRBD2 might be the D (5 bases). In germline, CDR1 is LNHDA, CDR2 SQIVND (reference sequence). The CDR3 consists of 15 residues. For the CDR3, the DNA is TGTGCCAGTAGTACTTCTTGGGGAGACAATAATCCCCAGCACTTC. It specifies CASSTSWGDNNPQHF.

The CDR3 spells CASRQGLAGGPEDTQYF. CDR3 DNA sequence: TGTGCCAGCAGACAGGGACTAGCGGGGGGGCCGGAGGATACGCAGTATTTT. V is TRBV27 and J is TRBJ2-3, with 16 nucleotides matching TRBD2. V lost 6 bases, J lost 6 bases, and 9 bases stayed unmatched. The CDR3 is made up of 17 amino acids. CDR1 MNHEY and CDR2 SMNVEV come from the germline V gene (reference sequence).

Comment on this clonotype: The CDR3 does not end in the conserved phenylalanine or tryptophan, so this is likely a read error. It is unclear where the CDR3 begins or ends on the DNA, so no DNA is shown, and the CDR3 is as TCRdb lists it. The chain employs TRBV7-9 and TRBJ2-3; the D call TRBD2 from the table was never checked on the DNA. From its first to its last residue, the CDR3 has 14 amino acids. The germline V gene encodes CDR1 SEHNR and CDR2 FQNEAQ (reference sequence). CDR3 protein: CASSLAGGPGANVL.

In regard to this clonotype: A read error may produce the germline difference seen at one junction end. This chain joins TRBV4-3 and TRBJ1-6, with 10 bases lining up with TRBD1. The CDR3 runs to 12 residues. Germline V gene data show CDR1 as LGHNA and CDR2 as YSLEER. CDR3 sequence reads: CGSRDRGSPLHF. The CDR3 bases are TGCGGCAGCAGGGACAGGGGTTCACCCCTCCACTTT.

For this clonotype: One junction end disagrees with the germline gene, perhaps due to a read error. V is TRBV7-2 and J is TRBJ2-1; D is undetermined. This CDR3 contains 15 residues. Germline lookup yields CDR1 SGHTA and CDR2 FQGNSA. CDR3 residues: CASSLGRRPYNEQFF. CDR3 coding DNA: TGTGCCAGCAGCTTAGGCCGCCGCCCCTATAATGAGCAGTTCTTC.

The CDR3 region has the DNA TGCGCCAGCAGCTTGTGGTCACCCCTCCACTTT. Protein: CASSLWSPLHF. The J gene is TRBJ1-6, the V gene TRBV5-1; D is uncertain. V was shortened by 1 base and J by 10 bases, with 3 bases between the two germline ends. The CDR3 length is 11 residues. Looked up from germline, CDR1 is SGHRS and CDR2 is YFSETQ. Combining the CDR3 with reference TRBV5-1 and TRBJ1-6 gives the whole variable domain KAGVTQTPRYLIKTRGQQVTLSCSPISGHRSVSWYQQTPGQGLQFLFEYFSETQRNKGNFPGRFSGRQFSNSRSEMNVSTLELGDSALYLCASSLWSPLHFGNGTRLTVT.

Of note for this clonotype: Here the CDR3 omits its conserved ending phenylalanine or tryptophan, so a read error is the likely source. The limits of the CDR3 on the DNA are not certain, so only TCRdb's listed CDR3 is given. The chain carries TRBV2 and TRBJ1-5; the table assigns TRBD1, which was not confirmed against the DNA. The CDR3 extends over 15 residues, inclusive of both ends. Germline V gene data show CDR1 as SNHLY and CDR2 as FYNNEI. The CDR3 region is CASSVGGSRTQHLDP.

This chain joins TRBV7-8 and TRBJ2-1; 7 nucleotides line up with TRBD2. Germline CDR1 and CDR2: SGHVS and FQNEAQ. The CDR3 sequence is 16 residues long. Losses at the gene ends were 2 bases for V and 13 bases for J; bases not matched to a gene: 17. The CDR3 protein is CASSLTGGPDTQDQFF. CDR3 in DNA: TGTGCCAGCAGCTTAACGGGGGGTCCCGATACGCAGGATCAGTTCTTC.

The rearrangement joins TRBV4-1 to TRBJ2-5, with TRBD1 matching over 8 bases. Germline trimming cut 2 bases from V and 4 bases from J; bases unmatched to any gene: 6. Germline CDR1 and CDR2: MGHRA and YSYEKL. This CDR3 contains 15 residues. The CDR3 here is CASSQKQGARETQYF. The CDR3 region has the DNA TGCGCCAGCAGCCAAAAGCAGGGGGCGCGAGAGACCCAGTACTTC.

The rearrangement links TRBV6-2 or TRBV6-3 to TRBJ2-7, with 8 bases matching TRBD1. The CDR3 has 15 residues. Germline CDR1 reads MNHEY; CDR2 reads SVGEGT. V was clipped by 6 bases and J by 0 bases; unmatched bases: 7. The CDR3 DNA is TGTGCCAGCAGGCCTACAGGGGGTAACTCCTACGAGCAGTACTTC. Translation gives CASRPTGGNSYEQYF.

The chain has TRBV15 and TRBJ2-1; D uncertain. The germline CDR1 and CDR2 sequences are LNHNV and YYDKDF (reference sequence). The CDR3 has 14 amino acids. The ends were cut back, 3 bases at V and 8 bases at J, with 14 bases in the middle. The CDR3 nucleotides read TGTGCCACCAGCAGGGCTAGTCAGCACGATGAGCAGTTCTTC. Protein product: CATSRASQHDEQFF.

To note about this clonotype: Mismatch with germline at one junction end may stem from a read error. The chain recombines TRBV7-2 with TRBJ2-3; D unclear. From germline, CDR1 is SGHTA and CDR2 FQGNSA. This CDR3 is built from 13 residues. The CDR3 reads CARSKRANAVQHF. CDR3 DNA: TGTGCCAGATCAAAACGGGCCAACGCCGTTCAGCACTTT.

With respect to this clonotype: The DNA is omitted, as the CDR3 cannot be located on it reliably, and the CDR3 follows TCRdb's listing. The chain is built from TRBV7-8 and TRBJ2-7; the D call in the table, TRBD1, was not verified against the DNA. The CDR3 is made up of 18 amino acids, end residues included. Germline CDR1 SGHVS, CDR2 FQNEAQ. The CDR3 loop is CASSLAGGPATQYFGPGV.

In the case of this clonotype: One end of the junction fails to match germline, which may point to a read error. This chain uses TRBV10-3 with TRBJ2-3; no clear D gene. The CDR3 runs 14 residues. Germline CDR1 reads ENHRY; CDR2 reads SYGVKD. CDR3 coding DNA: TGTGCCAGCAGCTTCGCGGAAGGTCACGACACGCAGTATTTC. It specifies CASSFAEGHDTQYF.

As concerns this clonotype: The junction does not match germline at one end; this may be a read error. V usage is TRBV2 and J usage is TRBJ2-3, with D tentatively TRBD2 (6 bases). The DNA end is more similar to TRBJ2-7, so the J call may be wrong. Germline CDR1 reads SNHLY; CDR2 reads FYNNEI. The CDR3 runs to 14 residues. CDR3 nucleotide sequence: TGTGCCAGCAGTTACTCGGGGACTCGCTACGCGCAGTACTTC. This encodes CASSYSGTRYAQYF.

As concerns this clonotype: A read error may account for a junction end that differs from germline. This CDR3 is CASSSTGGSYNQQF. CDR3 in DNA: TGTGCCAGCAGCTCCACGGGAGGTTCCTACAATCAGCAGTTC. The chain employs TRBV7-3 and TRBJ2-7; 7 bases align to TRBD2. The CDR3 contains 14 residues. CDR1 is SGHTA and CDR2 is FQGTGA in the germline V gene. The whole variable domain, filled in from reference TRBV7-3 and TRBJ2-7, reads GAGVSQTPSNKVTEKGKYVELRCDPISGHTALYWYRQSLGQGPEFLIYFQGTGAADDSGLPNDRFFAVRPEGSVSTLKIQRTERGDSAVYLCASSSTGGSYNQQFGPGTRLTVT.

This chain uses TRBV7-8 with TRBJ2-3; D tentatively reads TRBD1 or TRBD2 (6 bases each). This CDR3 spans 15 amino acids. With 1 base removed from V and 15 bases from J, the gap between germline ends came to 23 bases. Germline V CDR1 and CDR2: SGHVS, FQNEAQ. Here the CDR3 DNA reads TGTGCCAGCAGCTTAGAGGGGGGCCCCGATACGCCGTATTATTTT. Its protein product is CASSLEGGPDTPYYF. Full variable domain (remainder filled in from reference TRBV7-8 and TRBJ2-3): GAGVSQSPRYKVAKRGQDVALRCDPISGHVSLFWYQQALGQGPEFLTYFQNEAQLDKSGLPSDRFFAERPEGSVSTLKIQRTQQEDSAVYLCASSLEGGPDTPYYFGPGTRLTVL.

A word on this clonotype: The DNA is left out, because the CDR3 cannot be placed on it with certainty; the CDR3 is given as TCRdb lists it. The chain links TRBV9 to TRBJ1-1. Germline-derived CDR1 and CDR2 are SGDLS and YYNGEE. The CDR3 adds up to 15 amino acids, both ends counted. The CDR3 loop is CASSLGSDTQYFAFF.

On this clonotype: This CDR3 is missing its conserved last phenylalanine or tryptophan, likely due to a read error. The DNA is omitted, as the CDR3 cannot be located on it reliably, and the CDR3 follows TCRdb's listing. The rearrangement links TRBV29-1 to TRBJ1-1. Germline CDR1 SQVTM, CDR2 ANQGSEA. The CDR3 length is 15 residues, termini included. CDR3 sequence reads: CSAELSGRKNSTSGL.

This clonotype was seen only a few times. This chain connects TRBV7-9 to TRBJ1-6; 7 bases line up with TRBD1. J lost 14 bases, V lost 3 bases, and 16 bases had no gene match. This CDR3 spans 16 amino acids. The germline CDR1 and CDR2 sequences are SEHNR and FQNEAQ (reference sequence). DNA of the CDR3: TGTGCCAGCAGCTTTGATCCAGGCGGGACAGCCCTTTCCCTCCACTTT. This encodes CASSFDPGGTALSLHF. The full variable domain, in which reference TRBV7-9 and TRBJ1-6 provide the parts outside the CDR3, is DTGVSQNPRHKITKRGQNVTFRCDPISEHNRLYWYRQTLGQGPEFLTYFQNEAQLEKSRLLSDRFSAERPKGSFSTLEIQRTEQGDSAMYLCASSFDPGGTALSLHFGNGTRLTVT.